This TCR beta chain was recorded in a study of T cells in Graves' hyperthyroidism and ophthalmopathy. General study findings and limits: Most thyroid clonotypes that were expanded above 0.001 also turned up in blood. Model-based prediction identified ophthalmopathy a median roughly six months prior to its onset.

Disease duration under 2 months; hyperthyroidism patients were aged 18 to 65. Each diagnosis drew on symptoms, thyroxine, TRAb, thyroid ultrasound and orbital computed tomography findings. To note about this clonotype: Its antigen is currently unknown.

TCR beta CDR3 region amplification was performed from RNA transcripts. Using the HTBI primer set, a first-round RT-PCR was run on the TCR CDR3. TCRdb independently ran MiXCR on the multiplex PCR reads; one entry per CDR3 protein. The sample has 610,000 or so distinct CDR3 sequences; about 43% are singletons. Trimming removed 3 bases from V and 9 bases from J, with 7 bases in between. The CDR3 extends over 12 amino acids. CDR1 and CDR2 from the germline V gene are SGDLS and YYNGEE. The rearrangement links TRBV9 to TRBJ2-6; D is undetermined. This sequence originates from a young woman with Graves' hyperthyroidism. The sequencing sample was made of peripheral blood or thyroid tissue (not recorded which). The CDR3 DNA reads TGTGCCAGCAGCGCAGTGGACAACGTCCTGACTTTC. It encodes CASSAVDNVLTF.